This T cell receptor beta chain comes out of a study of Tregs in tolerant kidney transplant recipients. The V and J ends lost 5 bases and 0 bases respectively, with 14 bases between them. This CDR3 comprises 16 residues. CDR1 and CDR2 (germline): KGHSH, LQKENI. The nonmyeloablative bone marrow transplants came from related graft donors, with transient mixed chimerism. Unstimulated regulatory T cells (CD4+CD25+CD127-), CD4+CD25- non-regulatory cells, CD4 and CD8 cells were FACS-sorted from thawed PBMCs. This table comes from immunoSEQ multiplex PCR, and its TCRdb copy is limited to in-frame clones, with some not included. The sample has some 25,000 clones. A word on this clone: Sequencing ends 3 residues short of the CDR3 end; the germline J gene provides the rest.

The TCR comes from a human patient who received a combined kidney and bone marrow transplant. Some T cells may be supplied by the graft donor. The sequencing used CD4+ T cells from blood (PBMCs), collected 6 months after the transplant. The V and J genes are TRBV18 and TRBJ1-3; D is perhaps TRBD1 (6 bases). This chain's CDR3 is CASSLKQGGSGNTIYF. Partial CDR3 DNA: TGTGCCAGCTCATTAAAACAGGGAGGCTCTGGAAACACC.